Sequencing of this T cell receptor beta chain was carried out in a study of blood T cell repertoires in COVID-19. The length of the CDR3 is 14 residues. With V trimmed by 5 bases and J by 6 bases, 6 bases remained unmatched. Germline V gene data show CDR1 as SGHDN and CDR2 as FVKESK. Per the original methods: Amplifying reference gene primers gave estimates of nucleated cell counts. The data were produced by immunoSEQ multiplex PCR, yet TCRdb's version contains in-frame clones alone and is incomplete. The DNA gave D and trimming, while V, J and clone size come from that table. The sample records 250,000 to 350,000 clones, 70% to 90% being singletons.

Sequenced input: peripheral blood. The V gene is TRBV14, the J gene TRBJ2-1, with TRBD2 identical over 8 bases. The sequence was collected from a man between 18 and 29 years old who had recovered from COVID-19. CDR3 in DNA: TGTGCCAGCAGCGGGGGGACTAGAATCAATGAGCAGTTCTTC. This encodes CASSGGTRINEQFF.